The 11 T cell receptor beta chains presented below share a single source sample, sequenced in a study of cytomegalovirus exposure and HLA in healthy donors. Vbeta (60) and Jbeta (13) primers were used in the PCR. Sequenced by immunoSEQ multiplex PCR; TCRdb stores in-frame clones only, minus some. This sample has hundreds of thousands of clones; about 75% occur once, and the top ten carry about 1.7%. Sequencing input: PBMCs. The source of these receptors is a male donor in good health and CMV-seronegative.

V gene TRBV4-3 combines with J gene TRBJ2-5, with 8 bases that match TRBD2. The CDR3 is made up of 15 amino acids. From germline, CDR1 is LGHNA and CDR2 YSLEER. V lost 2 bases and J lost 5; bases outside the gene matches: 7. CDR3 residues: CASSQILAAGETQYF. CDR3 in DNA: TGCGCCAGCAGCCAAATACTAGCGGCGGGGGAGACCCAGTACTTC.

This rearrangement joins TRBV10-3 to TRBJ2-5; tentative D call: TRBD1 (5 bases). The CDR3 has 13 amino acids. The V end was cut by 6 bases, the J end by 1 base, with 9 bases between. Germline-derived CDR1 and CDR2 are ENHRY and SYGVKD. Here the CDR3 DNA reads TGTGCCATCAGGACACAGGTCCAAGAGACCCAGTACTTC. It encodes CAIRTQVQETQYF.

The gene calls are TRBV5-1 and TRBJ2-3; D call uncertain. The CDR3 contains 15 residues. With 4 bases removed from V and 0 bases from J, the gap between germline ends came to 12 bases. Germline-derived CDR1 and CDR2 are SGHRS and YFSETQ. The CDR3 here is CASSKSTTSTDTQYF. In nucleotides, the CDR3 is TGCGCCAGCAGCAAAAGTACTACTAGCACAGATACGCAGTATTTT.

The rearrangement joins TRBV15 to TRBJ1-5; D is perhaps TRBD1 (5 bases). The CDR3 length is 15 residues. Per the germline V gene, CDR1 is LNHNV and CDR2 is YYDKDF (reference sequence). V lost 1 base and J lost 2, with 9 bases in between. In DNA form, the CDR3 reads TGTGCCACCAGCAGAGTGGGGGAGGGCAATCAGCCCCAGCATTTT. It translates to CATSRVGEGNQPQHF. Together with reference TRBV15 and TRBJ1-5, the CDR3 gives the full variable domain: DAMVIQNPRYQVTQFGKPVTLSCSQTLNHNVMYWYQQKSSQAPKLLFHYYDKDFNNEADTPDNFQSRRPNTSFCFLDIRSPGLGDTAMYLCATSRVGEGNQPQHFGDGTRLSIL.

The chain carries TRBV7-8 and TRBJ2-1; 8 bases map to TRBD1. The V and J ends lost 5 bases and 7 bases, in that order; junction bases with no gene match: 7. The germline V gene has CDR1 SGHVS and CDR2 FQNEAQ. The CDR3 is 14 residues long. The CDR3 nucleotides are TGTGCCAGCAGCACGACAGGGGCAGGGAATGAGCAGTTCTTC. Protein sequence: CASSTTGAGNEQFF.

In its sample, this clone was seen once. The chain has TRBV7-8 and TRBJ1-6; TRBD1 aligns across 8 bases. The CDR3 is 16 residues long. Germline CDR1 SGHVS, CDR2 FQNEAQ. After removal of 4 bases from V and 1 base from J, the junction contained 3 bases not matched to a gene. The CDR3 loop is CASSSTGASYNSPLHF. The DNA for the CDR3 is TGTGCCAGCAGCTCGACAGGGGCGTCCTATAATTCACCCCTCCACTTT.

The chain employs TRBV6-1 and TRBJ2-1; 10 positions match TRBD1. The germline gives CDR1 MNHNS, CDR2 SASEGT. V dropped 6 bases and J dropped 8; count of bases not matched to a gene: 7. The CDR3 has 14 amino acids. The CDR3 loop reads CASSGQGGGDEQFF. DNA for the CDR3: TGTGCCAGCAGCGGACAGGGGGGAGGCGATGAGCAGTTCTTC.

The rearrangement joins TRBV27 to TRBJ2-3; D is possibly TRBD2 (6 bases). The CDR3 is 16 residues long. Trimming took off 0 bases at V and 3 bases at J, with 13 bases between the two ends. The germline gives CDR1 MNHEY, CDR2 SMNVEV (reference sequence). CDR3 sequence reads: CASSLSGSGSTDTQYF. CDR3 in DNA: TGTGCCAGCAGTTTATCCGGGTCCGGGAGTACAGATACGCAGTATTTT.

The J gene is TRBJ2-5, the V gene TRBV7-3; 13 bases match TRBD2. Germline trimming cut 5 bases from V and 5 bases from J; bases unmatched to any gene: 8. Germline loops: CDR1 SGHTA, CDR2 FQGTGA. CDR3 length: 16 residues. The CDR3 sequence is CASSPRTSGGLETQYF. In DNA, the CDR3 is TGTGCCAGCAGCCCAAGGACTAGCGGGGGTTTGGAGACCCAGTACTTC.

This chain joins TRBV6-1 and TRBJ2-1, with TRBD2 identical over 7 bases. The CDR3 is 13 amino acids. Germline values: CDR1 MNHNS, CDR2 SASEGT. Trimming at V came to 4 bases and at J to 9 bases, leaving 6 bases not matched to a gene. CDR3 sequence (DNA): TGTGCCAGCAGTGGAGGGAGGGGCACTGAGCAGTTCTTC. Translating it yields CASSGGRGTEQFF.

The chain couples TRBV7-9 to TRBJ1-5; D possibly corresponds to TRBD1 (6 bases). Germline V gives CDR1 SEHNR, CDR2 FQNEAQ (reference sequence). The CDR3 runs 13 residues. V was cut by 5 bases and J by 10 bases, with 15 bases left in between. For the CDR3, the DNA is TGTGCCAGCAGCCCAGGGGCGTTGGAACCCCAGCATTTT. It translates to CASSPGALEPQHF.